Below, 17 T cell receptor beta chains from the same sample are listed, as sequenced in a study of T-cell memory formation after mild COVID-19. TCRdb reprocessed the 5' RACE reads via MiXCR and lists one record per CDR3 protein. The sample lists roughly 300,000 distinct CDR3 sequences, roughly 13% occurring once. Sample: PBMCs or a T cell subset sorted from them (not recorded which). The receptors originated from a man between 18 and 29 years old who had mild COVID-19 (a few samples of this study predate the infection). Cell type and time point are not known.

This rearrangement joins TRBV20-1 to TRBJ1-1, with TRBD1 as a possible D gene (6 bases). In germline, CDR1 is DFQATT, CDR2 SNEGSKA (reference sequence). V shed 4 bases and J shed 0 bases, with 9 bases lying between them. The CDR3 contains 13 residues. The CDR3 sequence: CSAIGGMNTEAFF. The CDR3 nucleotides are TGCAGTGCTATTGGGGGCATGAACACTGAAGCTTTCTTT.

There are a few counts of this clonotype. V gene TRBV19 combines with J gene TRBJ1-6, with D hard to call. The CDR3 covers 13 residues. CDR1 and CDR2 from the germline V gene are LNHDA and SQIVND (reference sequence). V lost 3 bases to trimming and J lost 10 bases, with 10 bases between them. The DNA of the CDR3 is TGTGCCAGTAGTATCTCTCTTCTCTCACCCCTCCACTTT. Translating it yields CASSISLLSPLHF. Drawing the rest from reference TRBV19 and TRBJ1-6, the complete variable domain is DGGITQSPKYLFRKEGQNVTLSCEQNLNHDAMYWYRQDPGQGLRLIYYSQIVNDFQKGDIAEGYSVSREKKESFPLTVTSAQKNPTAFYLCASSISLLSPLHFGNGTRLTVT.

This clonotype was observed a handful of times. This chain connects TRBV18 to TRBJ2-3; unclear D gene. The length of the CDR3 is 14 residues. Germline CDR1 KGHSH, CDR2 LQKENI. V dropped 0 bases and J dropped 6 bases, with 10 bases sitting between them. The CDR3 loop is CASSPPVMSDTQYF. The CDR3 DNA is TGTGCCAGCTCACCACCCGTTATGAGCGATACGCAGTATTTT.

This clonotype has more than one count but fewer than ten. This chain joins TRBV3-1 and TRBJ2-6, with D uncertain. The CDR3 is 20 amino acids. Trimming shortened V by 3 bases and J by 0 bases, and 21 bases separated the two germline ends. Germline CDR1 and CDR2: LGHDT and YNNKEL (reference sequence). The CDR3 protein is CASSHGWSQRDFSGANVLTF. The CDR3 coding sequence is TGTGCCAGCAGCCACGGGTGGTCGCAACGCGATTTCTCTGGGGCCAACGTCCTGACTTTC.

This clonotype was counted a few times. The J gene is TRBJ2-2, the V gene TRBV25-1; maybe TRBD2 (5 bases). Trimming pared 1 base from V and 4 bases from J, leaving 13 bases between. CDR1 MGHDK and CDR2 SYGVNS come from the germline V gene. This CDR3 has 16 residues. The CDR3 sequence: CASSELAFGGTGELFF. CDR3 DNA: TGTGCCAGCAGTGAATTGGCCTTCGGAGGCACCGGGGAGCTGTTTTTT.

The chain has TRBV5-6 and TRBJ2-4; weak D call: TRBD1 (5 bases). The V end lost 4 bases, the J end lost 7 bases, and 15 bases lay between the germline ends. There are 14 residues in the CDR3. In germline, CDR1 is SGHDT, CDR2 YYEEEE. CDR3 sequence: CASSITTVGNIQYF. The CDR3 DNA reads TGTGCCAGCAGCATTACGACAGTTGGGAACATTCAGTACTTC.

The chain's CDR3 is CASSPSGQGYEQYF. The DNA of the CDR3 is TGTGCCAGCTCACCGTCGGGACAGGGCTACGAGCAGTACTTC. The rearrangement links TRBV18 to TRBJ2-7; 9 bases map to TRBD1. CDR3 length: 14 residues. Germline V CDR1 and CDR2: KGHSH, LQKENI. V trimming: 3 bases; J trimming: 3 bases; junction bases outside the gene matches: 3.

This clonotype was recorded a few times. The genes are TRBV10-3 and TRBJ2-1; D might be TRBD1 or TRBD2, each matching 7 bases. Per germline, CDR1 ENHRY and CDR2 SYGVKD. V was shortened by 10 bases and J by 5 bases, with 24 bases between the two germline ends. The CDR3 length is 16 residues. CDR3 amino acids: CATRGGASGPHNEQFF. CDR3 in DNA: TGTGCCACCAGGGGGGGGGCGAGCGGGCCCCACAATGAGCAGTTCTTC.

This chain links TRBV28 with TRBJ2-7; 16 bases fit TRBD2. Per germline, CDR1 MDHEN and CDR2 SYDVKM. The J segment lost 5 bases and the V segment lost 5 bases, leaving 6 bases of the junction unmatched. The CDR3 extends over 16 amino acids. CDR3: CASSGPGLAGGHEQYF. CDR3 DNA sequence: TGTGCCAGCAGTGGACCGGGACTAGCGGGGGGGCACGAGCAGTACTTC. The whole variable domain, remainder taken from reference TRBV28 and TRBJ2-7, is DVKVTQSSRYLVKRTGEKVFLECVQDMDHENMFWYRQDPGLGLRLIYFSYDVKMKEKGDIPEGYSVSREKKERFSLILESASTNQTSMYLCASSGPGLAGGHEQYFGPGTRLTVT.

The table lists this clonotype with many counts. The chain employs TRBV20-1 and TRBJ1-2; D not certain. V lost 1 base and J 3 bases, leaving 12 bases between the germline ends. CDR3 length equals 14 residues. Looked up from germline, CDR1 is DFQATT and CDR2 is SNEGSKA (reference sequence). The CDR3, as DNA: TGCAGTGCTAGAGCCGGGTTTAGTCACTATGGCTACACCTTC. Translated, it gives CSARAGFSHYGYTF.

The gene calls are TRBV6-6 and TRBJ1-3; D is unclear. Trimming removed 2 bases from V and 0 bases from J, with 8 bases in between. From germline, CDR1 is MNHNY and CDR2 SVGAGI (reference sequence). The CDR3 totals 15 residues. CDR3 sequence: CASSYRAASGNTIYF. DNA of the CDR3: TGTGCCAGCAGTTACAGGGCCGCCTCTGGAAACACCATATATTTT.

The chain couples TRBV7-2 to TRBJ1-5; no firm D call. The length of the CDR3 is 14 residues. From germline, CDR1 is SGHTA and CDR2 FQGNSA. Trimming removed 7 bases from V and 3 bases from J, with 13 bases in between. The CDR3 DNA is TGTGCCAGCACCTGGTTAGGGATCAATCAGCCCCAGCATTTT. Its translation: CASTWLGINQPQHF.

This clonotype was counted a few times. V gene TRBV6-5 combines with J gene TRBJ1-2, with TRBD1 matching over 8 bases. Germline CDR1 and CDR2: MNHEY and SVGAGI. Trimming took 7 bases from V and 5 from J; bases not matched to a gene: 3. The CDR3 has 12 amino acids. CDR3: CASTYRGYGYTF. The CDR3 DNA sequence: TGTGCCAGCACCTACAGGGGGTATGGCTACACCTTC.

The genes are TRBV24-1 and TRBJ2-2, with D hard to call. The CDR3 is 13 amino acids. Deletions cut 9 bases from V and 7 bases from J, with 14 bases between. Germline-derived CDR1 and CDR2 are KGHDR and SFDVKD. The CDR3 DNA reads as TGTGCCACCCCTTGGAGTTGGAGCGGGGAGCTGTTTTTT. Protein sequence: CATPWSWSGELFF.

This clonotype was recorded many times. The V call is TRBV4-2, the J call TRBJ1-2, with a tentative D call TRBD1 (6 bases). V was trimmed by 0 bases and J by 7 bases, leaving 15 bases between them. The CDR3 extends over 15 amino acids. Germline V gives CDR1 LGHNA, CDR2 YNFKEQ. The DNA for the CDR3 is TGTGCCAGCAGCCAAGATTGGTCGGGGGCAGTTGGCTACACCTTC. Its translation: CASSQDWSGAVGYTF.

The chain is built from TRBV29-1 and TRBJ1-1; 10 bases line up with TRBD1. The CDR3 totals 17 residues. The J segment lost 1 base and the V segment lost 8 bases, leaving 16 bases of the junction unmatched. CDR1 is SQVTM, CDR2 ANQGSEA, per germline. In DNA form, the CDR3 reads TGCAGCCCCTATGGATCCGGGACAGGGGCATGGAACACTGAAGCTTTCTTT. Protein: CSPYGSGTGAWNTEAFF.

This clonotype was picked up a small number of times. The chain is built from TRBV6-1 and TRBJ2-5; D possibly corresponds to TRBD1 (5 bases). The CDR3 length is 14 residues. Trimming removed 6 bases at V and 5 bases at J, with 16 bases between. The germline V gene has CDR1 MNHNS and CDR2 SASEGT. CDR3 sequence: CASRTTQGLETQYF. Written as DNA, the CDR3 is TGTGCCAGCAGAACTACCCAGGGTTTGGAGACCCAGTACTTC.